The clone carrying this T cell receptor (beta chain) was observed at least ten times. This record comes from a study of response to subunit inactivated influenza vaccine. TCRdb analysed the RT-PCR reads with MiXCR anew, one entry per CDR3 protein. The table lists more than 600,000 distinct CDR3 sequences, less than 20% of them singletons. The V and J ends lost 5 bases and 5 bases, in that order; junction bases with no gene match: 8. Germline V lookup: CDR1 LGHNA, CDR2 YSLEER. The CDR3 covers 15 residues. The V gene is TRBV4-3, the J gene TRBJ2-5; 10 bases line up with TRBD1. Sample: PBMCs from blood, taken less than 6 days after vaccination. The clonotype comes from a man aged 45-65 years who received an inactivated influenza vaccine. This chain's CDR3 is CASSTDRGLRETQYF. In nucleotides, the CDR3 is TGCGCCAGCAGCACAGACAGGGGGCTGAGGGAGACCCAGTACTTC.